This T cell receptor (beta chain) was identified during a study of blood T cell repertoires in COVID-19. V lost 3 bases and J 7 bases, leaving 12 bases between the germline ends. The CDR3 runs 13 residues. Germline CDR1 reads SGHAT; CDR2 reads FQNNGV. In the original processing: Amplified reference gene primers provided the basis for estimating nucleated cell counts. The assay was immunoSEQ multiplex PCR, and TCRdb's table has in-frame clones only and misses some. The V and J calls and the clone size are those of that table, but D and trimming were determined from the DNA. In the table there are about 400,000 clones, roughly 89% of which are singletons. This study enrolled people aged about 18 to 95 from about 24 US geographic areas.

What was sequenced was PBMCs or T cells enriched from blood (not recorded which). The chain couples TRBV11-2 to TRBJ1-1; D is unclear. The TCR sequence derives from a woman in her forties or fifties who had recovered from COVID-19. The CDR3 loop reads CASSFGEGGEAFF. CDR3 DNA: TGTGCCAGCAGCTTCGGGGAGGGAGGTGAAGCTTTCTTT. The variable domain in full, with the rest retrieved from reference TRBV11-2 and TRBJ1-1, is EAGVAQSPRYKIIEKRQSVAFWCNPISGHATLYWYQQILGQGPKLLIQFQNNGVVDDSQLPKDRFSAERLKGVDSTLKIQPAKLEDSAVYLCASSFGEGGEAFFGQGTRLTVV.